A selection of T cell receptor beta chains follows, all from one sample in a study of glioma-infiltrating T cells. TCRdb reprocessed the multiplex PCR reads with MiXCR, giving one entry per CDR3 protein. The sample includes about 93,000 distinct CDR3 sequences, about 37% seen only once; the top ten take approximately 38%. Sequences were obtained from glioma tissue, nonneoplastic brain tissue, or PBMCs (not recorded which). Receptors were obtained from a human donor with low-grade glioma or glioblastoma, undergoing nonglioma brain surgery, or in good health (not recorded which). Both conserved end residues are part of each CDR3. A D gene is named only where the DNA matches it firmly. Size values are once, few and many counts, or a class for expanded clones, and some rows have none.

size: many
D: .
V: TRBV7-2
J: TRBJ1-2
DNA: TGTGCCAGCAGCGCCCGACGTTATGGCTACACCTTC
CDR3: CASSARRYGYTF

size: many
D: .
V: TRBV12-3/TRBV12-4
J: TRBJ2-7
DNA: TGTGCCAGCAGTTTAGAAGCCCGGGGGGCGACGAACTACGAGCAGTACTTC
CDR3: CASSLEARGATNYEQYF

size: many
D: TRBD2
V: TRBV7-2
J: TRBJ2-2
DNA: TGTGCCAGCAGCTTAGTTCAGTTAGCGGGAGCCTTCGGGGAGCTGTTTTTT
CDR3: CASSLVQLAGAFGELFF

size: many
D: TRBD1
V: TRBV4-1
J: TRBJ2-3
DNA: TGCGCCAGCAGCCAAGGGACAGGACGCACAGATACGCAGTATTTT
CDR3: CASSQGTGRTDTQYF

size: .
D: .
V: TRBV20-1
J: TRBJ2-5
DNA: TGCAGTGCTAGTCAAGATTTAGGGACCCAAGAGACCCAGTGCTTC
CDR3: CSASQDLGTQETQCF

size: many
D: .
V: TRBV7-9
J: TRBJ2-5
DNA: TGTGCCAGCAGCTTAGAAGGGGATACCCAGTACTTC
CDR3: CASSLEGDTQYF

size: many
D: .
V: TRBV14
J: TRBJ2-1
DNA: TGTGCCAGCAGCCAAGCACGGGGGTACAATGAGCAGTTCTTC
CDR3: CASSQARGYNEQFF

size: many
D: .
V: TRBV29-1
J: TRBJ2-7
DNA: TGCAGCGTCTCAAGGGGGGCTCTCTTTTACGAGCAGTACTTC
CDR3: CSVSRGALFYEQYF

size: many
D: .
V: TRBV4-1
J: TRBJ2-2
DNA: TGCGCCAGCAGCCCTGCCAGTCGCACCGGGGAGCTGTTTTTT
CDR3: CASSPASRTGELFF

size: .
D: .
V: TRBV19
J: TRBJ2-5
DNA: TGTGCCAGTAGTGGAGGCCGGCTTGGGGAGACAAAGTACTTC
CDR3: CASSGGRLGETKYF

size: .
D: .
V: TRBV6-1
J: TRBJ2-5
DNA: TGTGCCAGCAGCCGACTAGACAGGCGAGGAGAGACCCAGTACTTC
CDR3: CASSRLDRRGETQYF

size: many
D: TRBD2
V: TRBV6-1
J: TRBJ2-3
DNA: TGTGCCAGCAGTGGGCGGGGGGGCACAGATACGCAGTATTTT
CDR3: CASSGRGGTDTQYF

size: many
D: .
V: TRBV19
J: TRBJ1-5
DNA: TGTGCCAGTAGTATCGGCAGGGATCAGCCCCAGCATTTT
CDR3: CASSIGRDQPQHF

size: many
D: .
V: TRBV6-5
J: TRBJ2-7
DNA: TGTGCCAGCAGTTATAGGGAGAATTACGAGCAGTACTTC
CDR3: CASSYRENYEQYF

size: many
D: TRBD1
V: TRBV12-3/TRBV12-4
J: TRBJ1-1
DNA: TGTGCCAGCAGTGGGACAGGGGTTACTGAAGCTTTCTTT
CDR3: CASSGTGVTEAFF

size: medium-sized
D: .
V: TRBV20-1
J: TRBJ1-4
DNA: TGCAGTGCTATGGATAATGAAAAACTGTTTTTT
CDR3: CSAMDNEKLFF

size: many
D: .
V: TRBV6-6
J: TRBJ1-1
DNA: TGTGCCAGCAGTTACTCGAGAATGGGGGGCACTGAAGCTTTCTTT
CDR3: CASSYSRMGGTEAFF

size: many
D: TRBD2
V: TRBV6-1
J: TRBJ2-3
DNA: TGTGCCAGCAGTCCACTACTAGCGGGAGCAGGCCGGGGTAGGCAGTATTTT
CDR3: CASSPLLAGAGRGRQYF

size: .
D: TRBD2
V: TRBV6-2/TRBV6-3
J: TRBJ2-5
DNA: TGTGCCAGCAGTCAATTGACTAGCGGGATCCAAGAGACCCAGTACTTC
CDR3: CASSQLTSGIQETQYF

size: many
D: TRBD2
V: TRBV7-2
J: TRBJ2-3
DNA: TGTGCCAGCAGCCTCGCGGGGGGGTACACAGATACGCAGTATTTT
CDR3: CASSLAGGYTDTQYF

size: .
D: TRBD2
V: TRBV11-2
J: TRBJ2-3
DNA: TGTGCCAGCAGCTTAGGCGGGAGGGCCGGCACAGGCACGCAGTATTTT
CDR3: CASSLGGRAGTGTQYF

size: .
D: .
V: TRBV4-3
J: TRBJ2-1
DNA: TGCGCCAGCAGCCAAGAGAAGGCTAGCGTAGTACACAATGAGCAGTTCTTT
CDR3: CASSQEKASVVHNEQFF

size: .
D: TRBD1
V: TRBV12-3/TRBV12-4
J: TRBJ1-2
DNA: TGTGCCAGCAGTTTTACGACAGGGCCTGCGGTAGTGGGCTACACCTTC
CDR3: CASSFTTGPAVVGYTF

size: many
D: TRBD1
V: TRBV7-8
J: TRBJ1-2
DNA: TGTGCCAGCAGCGCTGAACAGGGGAGGATGTATGGCTACACCTTC
CDR3: CASSAEQGRMYGYTF

size: once
D: .
V: TRBV7-2
J: TRBJ2-1
DNA: TGTGCCAGCACCACTGGGCGCATGGGGGGTCGGAATGAGCAGTTTTTC
CDR3: CASTTGRMGGRNEQFF

size: many
D: .
V: TRBV2
J: TRBJ2-3
DNA: TGTGCCAGCAGGCAGGACTGGAGCACAGATACGCAGTATTTT
CDR3: CASRQDWSTDTQYF

size: many
D: TRBD2
V: TRBV12-3/TRBV12-4
J: TRBJ2-2
DNA: TGTGCCAGCAGTCTAGCGGGAGTGTCCACCGGGGAGCTGTTTTTT
CDR3: CASSLAGVSTGELFF

size: many
D: .
V: TRBV11-2
J: TRBJ1-1
DNA: TGTGCCAGCAGCTTAGATTTGCGACGGAAGAACACTGAAGCTTTCTTT
CDR3: CASSLDLRRKNTEAFF

size: .
D: .
V: TRBV6-2/TRBV6-3
J: TRBJ1-2
DNA: TGTGCTAGCAGTTACCCGGGTCCCGGGGTCTATGGCTACACCTTC
CDR3: CASSYPGPGVYGYTF

size: .
D: .
V: TRBV18
J: TRBJ1-3
DNA: TGTGCCAGCTCACCGGGACCACTTAGAGGGGGAAACACCATATATTTT
CDR3: CASSPGPLRGGNTIYF

size: few
D: .
V: TRBV5-1
J: TRBJ2-7
DNA: TGCGCCAGCAGCTTGGAGGCGGGATTTTACGAGCAGTACTTC
CDR3: CASSLEAGFYEQYF

size: many
D: .
V: TRBV6-6
J: TRBJ1-1
DNA: TGTGCCAGCAGTTACAGGGAAAGGGGGGACTATGAAGCTTTCTTT
CDR3: CASSYRERGDYEAFF

size: many
D: .
V: TRBV30
J: TRBJ1-2
DNA: TGTGCCTGGACCGGGACGGGGGACTATGGCTACACCTTC
CDR3: CAWTGTGDYGYTF

size: .
D: TRBD2
V: TRBV7-8
J: TRBJ2-1
DNA: TGTGCCAGCAGCTTAGCGCTTCGGGGGGGGGGTAATGAGCAGTTCTTC
CDR3: CASSLALRGGGNEQFF

size: many
D: .
V: TRBV12-3/TRBV12-4
J: TRBJ2-1
DNA: TGTGCCAGCAGTCGACGGAACTCCTACAATGAGCAGTTCTTC
CDR3: CASSRRNSYNEQFF

size: many
D: TRBD1
V: TRBV2
J: TRBJ2-3
DNA: TGTGCCAGCACCGAAGTACAGGGGGAAAAGAATACGCAGTATTTT
CDR3: CASTEVQGEKNTQYF

size: few
D: .
V: TRBV3-1
J: TRBJ2-3
DNA: TGTGCCAGCAGGCAGCGAGGTCGGACCACTAGCACAGATACGCAGTATTTT
CDR3: CASRQRGRTTSTDTQYF

size: many
D: TRBD2
V: TRBV20-1
J: TRBJ2-1
DNA: TGCAGTGCTAGTTCGAGCGGGGGGCCCTACAATGAGCAGTTCTTC
CDR3: CSASSSGGPYNEQFF

size: many
D: .
V: TRBV5-1
J: TRBJ2-1
DNA: TGCGCCAGCAGCTTCGGGCAGTCCCAGGATGAGCAGTTCTTC
CDR3: CASSFGQSQDEQFF

size: .
D: .
V: TRBV6-2/TRBV6-3
J: TRBJ1-1
DNA: TGTGGCAGTTCCGGACGGACCAAAGCTTTCTTT
CDR3: CGSSGRTKAFF

size: many
D: .
V: TRBV24-1
J: TRBJ2-3
DNA: TGTGCCACCAGTGATCCCTCGCCAGGTAGCACAGATACGCAGTATTTT
CDR3: CATSDPSPGSTDTQYF

size: many
D: .
V: TRBV4-2
J: TRBJ2-3
DNA: TGTGCCAGCAGCCGCTGGCGGGAACAGACAGGGAGCTCAGATACGCAGTATTTT
CDR3: CASSRWREQTGSSDTQYF

size: .
D: .
V: TRBV5-1
J: TRBJ2-7
DNA: TGCGCCAGCAGCTTGGGACGGCCTGACGAGCAGTACTTC
CDR3: CASSLGRPDEQYF

size: many
D: TRBD2
V: TRBV29-1
J: TRBJ2-7
DNA: TGCAGCGTTGGAGTCAGGACTAGCGGGATCTTGGCGTACGAGCAGTACTTC
CDR3: CSVGVRTSGILAYEQYF

size: many
D: TRBD1
V: TRBV5-1
J: TRBJ1-5
DNA: TGCGCCAGCAGCTTTGGCAGGGGGGATCAGCCCCAGCATTTT
CDR3: CASSFGRGDQPQHF

size: many
D: TRBD1
V: TRBV27
J: TRBJ1-2
DNA: TGTGCCAGCAGTTCCTCGGACAGGGGGCTCTATGGCTACACCTTC
CDR3: CASSSSDRGLYGYTF

size: many
D: .
V: TRBV2
J: TRBJ2-5
DNA: TGTGCCAGCAGTGCACAGCTACAAGAGACCCAGTACTTC
CDR3: CASSAQLQETQYF

size: many
D: .
V: TRBV7-2
J: TRBJ1-5
DNA: TGTGCCAGCAGCCAGGGACGGTCCGGGCAGCCCCAGCATTTT
CDR3: CASSQGRSGQPQHF

size: many
D: .
V: TRBV20-1
J: TRBJ1-3
DNA: TGCAGTGCTAGAGATCCAAGGTCCCCTGGAAACACCATATATTTT
CDR3: CSARDPRSPGNTIYF

size: many
D: .
V: TRBV12-5
J: TRBJ2-1
DNA: TGTGCTAGTGGTCTGTCCTATGGGGGTAGCAATGAGCAGTTCTTC
CDR3: CASGLSYGGSNEQFF

size: many
D: .
V: TRBV20-1
J: TRBJ2-7
DNA: TGCAGTGCTAGATGGGATTACGAGCAGTACTTC
CDR3: CSARWDYEQYF

size: .
D: TRBD2
V: TRBV6-1
J: TRBJ2-3
DNA: TGTGCCACAAGGACTAGCGGGGGGGCGGTCCGCACAGATACGCAGTATTTT
CDR3: CATRTSGGAVRTDTQYF